The next 2 T cell receptor beta chains were all read from a single sample in a study of OX40 agonist ivuxolimab in advanced cancers. The library came from the immunoSEQ multiplex PCR assay. Drawn from immuneACCESS, this table holds only the in-frame rearrangements with V and J called that TCRdb kept. Clones are partly lost; checked studies trace under half to an unresolved V gene and leave the rest unexplained. Across this sample there are about 54,000 clones, with 84% seen only once. The ten largest clones capture 0.95% to 1.5% of the sample. This material consisted of CD4+ or CD8+ T cells sorted from blood, taken in a trial of the OX40 agonist ivuxolimab. These receptors all stem from an adult with an advanced solid tumor such as melanoma, head and neck, liver or kidney cancer.

This clone has a handful of counts. V and J are TRBV4-1 and TRBJ2-3; 11 bases align to TRBD2. The ends lost 2 bases at V and 4 bases at J; junction bases unmatched: 8. Germline CDR1 reads MGHRA; CDR2 reads YSYEKL. The CDR3 length is 17 residues. In nucleotides, the CDR3 is TGCGCCAGCAGCCAAATACTAGCGGGAGCCGGTGCAGATACGCAGTATTTT. It is translated as CASSQILAGAGADTQYF.

The chain carries TRBV28 and TRBJ1-1, with D maybe TRBD1 (5 bases). This CDR3 has 15 amino acids. The V end lost 8 bases, the J end lost 4 bases, and 20 bases lay between the germline ends. The germline V gene encodes CDR1 MDHEN and CDR2 SYDVKM. CDR3 sequence: CASGGLEAGGTEAFF. For the CDR3, the DNA is TGTGCCAGCGGCGGTTTAGAGGCGGGGGGCACTGAAGCTTTCTTT. The full variable domain, rest sourced from reference TRBV28 and TRBJ1-1, is DVKVTQSSRYLVKRTGEKVFLECVQDMDHENMFWYRQDPGLGLRLIYFSYDVKMKEKGDIPEGYSVSREKKERFSLILESASTNQTSMYLCASGGLEAGGTEAFFGQGTRLTVV.